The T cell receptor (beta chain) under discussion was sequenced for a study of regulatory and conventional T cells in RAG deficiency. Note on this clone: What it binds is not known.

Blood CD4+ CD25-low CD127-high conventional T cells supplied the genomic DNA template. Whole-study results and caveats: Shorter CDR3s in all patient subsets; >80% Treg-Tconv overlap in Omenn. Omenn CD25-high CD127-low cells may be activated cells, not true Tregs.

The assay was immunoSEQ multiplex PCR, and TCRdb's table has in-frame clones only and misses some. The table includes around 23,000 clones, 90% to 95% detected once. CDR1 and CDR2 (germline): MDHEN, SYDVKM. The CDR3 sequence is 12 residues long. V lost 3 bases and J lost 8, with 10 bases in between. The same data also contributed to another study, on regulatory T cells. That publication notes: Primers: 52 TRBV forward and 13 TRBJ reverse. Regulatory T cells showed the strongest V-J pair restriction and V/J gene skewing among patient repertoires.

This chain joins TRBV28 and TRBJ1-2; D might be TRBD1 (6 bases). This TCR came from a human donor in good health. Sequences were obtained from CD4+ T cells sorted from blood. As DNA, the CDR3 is TGTGCCAGCAGTTTGGGGGGCTTCGGCTACACCTTC. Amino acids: CASSLGGFGYTF.